Ten or more counts support the clone carrying this TCR beta chain. The antigen is unknown. This entry is derived from a study of regulatory T cells in long-lasting Graves disease. The time point: newly diagnosed GD, antithyroid drugs for less than 3 months. PBMCs provided the RNA from which the TCR library was made. The collection involved drawing roughly 9.1 milliliters of peripheral blood into EDTA tubes. V lost 3 bases, J lost 6 bases, and 10 bases lay in between. Germline loops: CDR1 SGHRS, CDR2 YFSETQ. CDR3 length equals 13 residues. Arm-PCR with iRepertoire HTBI primers amplified the CDR3 regions for these TCR beta libraries. One entry per CDR3 protein results from TCRdb running MiXCR on the multiplex PCR reads. The sample has some 450,000 distinct CDR3 sequences; roughly 15% are singletons. Study outcomes and limitations: Persistent patients shared more public clonotypes (roughly 2,800) than new patients (just under 1,000). Newly diagnosed patients had higher TCR diversity than persistent Graves' patients did.

This same sample was also part of a study on T cells in Graves' hyperthyroidism and ophthalmopathy. That report adds: A model using 13 V-J features told ophthalmopathy apart from stable hyperthyroidism.

Material: peripheral blood mononuclear cells (PBMCs), obtained at new diagnosis, from a patient treated with antithyroid drugs. The rearrangement joins TRBV5-1 to TRBJ2-1; D is uncertain. The receptor was isolated from a woman aged 25 to 39 with Graves disease. CDR3 nucleotide sequence: TGCGCCAGCAGCTGGCGACTTGGCAATGAGCAGTTCTTC. It translates to CASSWRLGNEQFF.